The sequence of this T cell receptor (beta chain) was determined in a study of T cell changes during pregnancy in multiple sclerosis. Trimming removed 2 bases from V and 3 bases from J, with 6 bases in between. The CDR3 contains 13 residues. The V gene's germline CDR1 is MNHEY and CDR2 SMNVEV (reference sequence). The method was immunoSEQ multiplex PCR; TCRdb's version includes in-frame clones alone and lacks a portion of them. In the table there are about 100,000 clones, around 94% of which are singletons. The gene calls are TRBV27 and TRBJ2-3; D perhaps matches TRBD2 (5 bases). This clonotype was obtained from a female donor with multiple sclerosis, enrolled in a pregnancy study. This material consisted of peripheral blood, taken in the second trimester of pregnancy. CDR3 loop: CASSLIATDTQYF. The CDR3 coding sequence is TGTGCCAGCAGTTTAATAGCGACAGATACGCAGTATTTT.